This entry lists 6 T cell receptor beta chains sequenced from one sample in a study of cytomegalovirus exposure and HLA in healthy donors. Primers: 60 Vbeta forward and 13 Jbeta reverse. The data were produced by immunoSEQ multiplex PCR, yet TCRdb's version contains in-frame clones alone and is incomplete. The sample lists 100,000 to 150,000 clones, 80% seen once, with 1% in the top ten. The sequenced sample consisted of PBMCs. The receptors derive from a man in his forties in good health and CMV-seronegative.

The chain recombines TRBV28 with TRBJ2-3, with D possibly matching TRBD2 (5 bases). The germline CDR1 and CDR2 sequences are MDHEN and SYDVKM. V lost 5 bases and J lost 4, with 13 bases in between. The CDR3 is 14 residues long. CDR3 nucleotides: TGTGCCAGCAGTGATTCCCTTAGCGCAGATACGCAGTATTTT. Its protein product is CASSDSLSADTQYF.

With regard to this clone: This specimen includes other DNA sequences encoding the same CDR3. The genes are TRBV30 and TRBJ1-5; TRBD1 aligns across 11 bases. Trimming cost V 3 bases and J 9 bases; bases outside gene matches: 7. Germline V gene sequence: CDR1 GTSNPN, CDR2 SVGIG (reference sequence). This CDR3 spans 14 amino acids. CDR3 nucleotide sequence: TGTGCCTGGAGCGGGGGACAGGGGGGTCGGCCCCAGCATTTT. Its translation is CAWSGGQGGRPQHF.

This clone was detected once. The chain joins TRBV11-2 to TRBJ2-1; D call uncertain. Trimming left V 0 bases short and J 12 bases short, with 12 bases between. Germline CDR1 is SGHAT and CDR2 is FQNNGV. This CDR3 contains 13 residues. The CDR3 DNA is TGTGCCAGCAGCTTAGAGGCGGAGATCGGGCAGTTCTTC. Translating gives CASSLEAEIGQFF.

A word on this clone: The sample carries other DNA sequences with the same CDR3. The chain joins TRBV5-1 to TRBJ2-2; D might be TRBD2 (6 bases). The CDR3 is 13 amino acids. Trimming took 3 bases from V and 5 from J, leaving 8 bases between them. CDR1 SGHRS and CDR2 YFSETQ come from the germline V gene. The CDR3 region is CASSSEGTGELFF. The CDR3 coding sequence is TGCGCCAGCAGCTCGGAGGGTACCGGGGAGCTGTTTTTT.

The chain carries TRBV10-3 and TRBJ2-5, with D unclear. The CDR3 consists of 13 residues. Germline loops: CDR1 ENHRY, CDR2 SYGVKD. Deletions cut 8 bases from V and 5 bases from J, with 15 bases between. The CDR3 loop is CAISSSAGETQYF. The DNA of the CDR3 is TGTGCCATCTCGTCCAGCGCTGGGGAGACCCAGTACTTC.

The V gene is TRBV2, the J gene TRBJ1-1, with D perhaps matching TRBD1 (6 bases). The V end was cut by 6 bases, the J end by 10 bases, with 15 bases between. The CDR3 length is 12 residues. Germline V gives CDR1 SNHLY, CDR2 FYNNEI. The CDR3 bases are TGTGCCAGCAGGGGGGCAGGGACGGGAGCTTTCTTT. Encoded protein: CASRGAGTGAFF.